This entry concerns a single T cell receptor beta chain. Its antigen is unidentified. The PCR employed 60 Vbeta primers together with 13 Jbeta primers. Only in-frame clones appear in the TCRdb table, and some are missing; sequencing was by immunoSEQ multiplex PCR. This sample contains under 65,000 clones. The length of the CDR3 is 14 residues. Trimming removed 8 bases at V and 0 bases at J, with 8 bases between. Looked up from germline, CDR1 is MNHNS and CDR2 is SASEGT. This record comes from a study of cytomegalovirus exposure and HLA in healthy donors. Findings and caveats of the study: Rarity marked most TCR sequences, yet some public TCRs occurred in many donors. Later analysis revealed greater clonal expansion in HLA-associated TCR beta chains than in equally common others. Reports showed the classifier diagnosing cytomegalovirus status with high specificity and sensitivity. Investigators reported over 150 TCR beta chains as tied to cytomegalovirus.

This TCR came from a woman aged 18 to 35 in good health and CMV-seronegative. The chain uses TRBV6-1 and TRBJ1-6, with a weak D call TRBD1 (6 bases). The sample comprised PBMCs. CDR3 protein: CASGGTSYNSPLHF. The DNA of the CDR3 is TGTGCCAGCGGGGGCACCTCCTATAATTCACCCCTCCACTTT.